Listed below are T cell receptor beta chains from one sample, sequenced in a study of CXCR3-negative and CXCR3-positive naive CD8 T cells. TCRdb reprocessed the 5' RACE reads, keeping one entry per CDR3 protein, no DNA. The sample table sets out approximately 98,000 distinct CDR3 sequences. The sample comprised naive CXCR3+ CD8+ T cells from blood. All receptors derive from a human donor in good health. Some clones in this sample may be carry-over from other donors' samples. CDR3s include the opening cysteine and the closing phenylalanine or tryptophan. The order of the fields is J gene, CDR3 length, V gene, CDR3 protein.

J gene: TRBJ1-2
CDR3 length: 12
V gene: TRBV6-2/TRBV6-3
CDR3 protein: CASSYGVHGYTF

J gene: TRBJ1-1
CDR3 length: 15
V gene: TRBV7-6
CDR3 protein: CASSLGSAGNTEAFF

J gene: TRBJ2-7
CDR3 length: 15
V gene: TRBV12-3/TRBV12-4
CDR3 protein: CASSPPGRLSYEQYF

J gene: TRBJ2-7
CDR3 length: 13
V gene: TRBV28
CDR3 protein: CASSLNPTLEQYF

J gene: TRBJ2-3
CDR3 length: 17
V gene: TRBV24-1
CDR3 protein: CATSDPTGTGEMDTQYF

J gene: TRBJ2-3
CDR3 length: 15
V gene: TRBV4-3
CDR3 protein: CASSLQRGGRDTQYF

J gene: TRBJ2-5
CDR3 length: 12
V gene: TRBV29-1
CDR3 protein: CSAWGGRETQYF

J gene: TRBJ2-1
CDR3 length: 12
V gene: TRBV29-1
CDR3 protein: CSVADDSNEQFF

J gene: TRBJ2-1
CDR3 length: 15
V gene: TRBV6-5
CDR3 protein: CASSSYTSGFNEQFF

J gene: TRBJ2-3
CDR3 length: 18
V gene: TRBV6-2/TRBV6-3
CDR3 protein: CASSYPHLAGPGTDTQYF

J gene: TRBJ2-7
CDR3 length: 13
V gene: TRBV29-1
CDR3 protein: CSVEEGTNYEQYF

J gene: TRBJ2-3
CDR3 length: 16
V gene: TRBV7-8
CDR3 protein: CASSQWGASGGDTQYF

J gene: TRBJ2-2
CDR3 length: 12
V gene: TRBV5-1
CDR3 protein: CASSFEPGELFF

J gene: TRBJ2-2
CDR3 length: 17
V gene: TRBV7-8
CDR3 protein: CASSLVPGGAYTGELFF

J gene: TRBJ2-1
CDR3 length: 14
V gene: TRBV7-6
CDR3 protein: CASSLWTGGNEQFF

J gene: TRBJ2-1
CDR3 length: 15
V gene: TRBV20-1
CDR3 protein: CSASDGGSSYNEQFF

J gene: TRBJ1-1
CDR3 length: 16
V gene: TRBV12-3/TRBV12-4
CDR3 protein: CASSFGPNMGWTEAFF

J gene: TRBJ1-2
CDR3 length: 12
V gene: TRBV4-3
CDR3 protein: CASSQDGIGYTF

J gene: TRBJ2-3
CDR3 length: 16
V gene: TRBV4-3
CDR3 protein: CASSQGTSTSTDTQYF

J gene: TRBJ2-1
CDR3 length: 15
V gene: TRBV12-3/TRBV12-4
CDR3 protein: CASSLKTSGVNEQFF

J gene: TRBJ1-1
CDR3 length: 12
V gene: TRBV11-3
CDR3 protein: CASSPWTGEAFF

J gene: TRBJ2-1
CDR3 length: 16
V gene: TRBV7-6
CDR3 protein: CASSLAMGQGDNEQFF

J gene: TRBJ1-4
CDR3 length: 16
V gene: TRBV4-3
CDR3 protein: CASGQDQTGGREKLFF

J gene: TRBJ2-5
CDR3 length: 17
V gene: TRBV7-8
CDR3 protein: CASSLMAVYRSQETQYF

J gene: TRBJ1-2
CDR3 length: 11
V gene: TRBV6-5
CDR3 protein: CASSYGNGYTF

J gene: TRBJ2-7
CDR3 length: 15
V gene: TRBV19
CDR3 protein: CASRTRAGPHYEQYF

J gene: TRBJ2-7
CDR3 length: 13
V gene: TRBV5-1
CDR3 protein: CASSRGTGSEQYF

J gene: TRBJ2-1
CDR3 length: 16
V gene: TRBV7-8
CDR3 protein: CASSLWGGTGYNEQFF

J gene: TRBJ2-7
CDR3 length: 15
V gene: TRBV6-6
CDR3 protein: CASSNLWGSSYEQYF

J gene: TRBJ1-5
CDR3 length: 14
V gene: TRBV27
CDR3 protein: CASSLTGNDQPQHF

J gene: TRBJ2-5
CDR3 length: 13
V gene: TRBV28
CDR3 protein: CASSLQGGETQYF

J gene: TRBJ2-2
CDR3 length: 18
V gene: TRBV6-6
CDR3 protein: CASRNFPGLQANTGELFF

J gene: TRBJ1-2
CDR3 length: 12
V gene: TRBV6-5
CDR3 protein: CASSYPGDGYTF

J gene: TRBJ2-3
CDR3 length: 18
V gene: TRBV7-2
CDR3 protein: CASSSSVASGRSTDTQYF

J gene: TRBJ1-2
CDR3 length: 15
V gene: TRBV7-8
CDR3 protein: CASSLVGGMNYGYTF

J gene: TRBJ1-1
CDR3 length: 15
V gene: TRBV10-3
CDR3 protein: CAISESGSPGREAFF

J gene: TRBJ2-3
CDR3 length: 17
V gene: TRBV7-6
CDR3 protein: CASSLTLGQGDPGTQYF